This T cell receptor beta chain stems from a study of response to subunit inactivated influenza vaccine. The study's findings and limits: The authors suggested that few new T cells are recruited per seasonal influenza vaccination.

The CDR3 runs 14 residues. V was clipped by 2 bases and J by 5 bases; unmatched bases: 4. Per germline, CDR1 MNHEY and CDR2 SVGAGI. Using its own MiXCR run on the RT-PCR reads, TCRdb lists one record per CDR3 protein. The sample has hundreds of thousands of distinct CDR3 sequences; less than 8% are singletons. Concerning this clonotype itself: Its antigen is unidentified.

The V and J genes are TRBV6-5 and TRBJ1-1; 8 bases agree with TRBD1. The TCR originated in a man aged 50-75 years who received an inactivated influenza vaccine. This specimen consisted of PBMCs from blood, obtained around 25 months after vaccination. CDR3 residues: CASSYQGAGTEAFF. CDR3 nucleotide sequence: TGTGCCAGCAGTTACCAGGGGGCTGGGACTGAAGCTTTCTTT.